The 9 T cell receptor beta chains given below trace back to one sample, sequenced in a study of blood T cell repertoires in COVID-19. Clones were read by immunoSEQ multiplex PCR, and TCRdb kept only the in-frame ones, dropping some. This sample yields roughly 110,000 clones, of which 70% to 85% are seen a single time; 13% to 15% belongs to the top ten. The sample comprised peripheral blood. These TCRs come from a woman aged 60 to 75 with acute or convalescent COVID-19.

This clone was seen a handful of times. The CDR3: CASSGQANTEAFF. The DNA for the CDR3 is TGTGCCAGCTCGGGACAGGCGAACACTGAAGCTTTCTTT. V gene TRBV28 combines with J gene TRBJ1-1; 8 bases match TRBD1. Germline lookup yields CDR1 MDHEN and CDR2 SYDVKM. V was clipped by 8 bases and J by 1 base; unmatched bases: 3. The CDR3 runs 13 residues.

CDR3 sequence: CASSLQGSGNTIYF. Written as DNA, the CDR3 is TGTGCCAGCAGCTTACAGGGGTCTGGAAACACCATATATTTT. The rearrangement uses TRBV7-2 and TRBJ1-3, with a weak D call TRBD1 (6 bases). Per germline, CDR1 SGHTA and CDR2 FQGNSA. V shed 2 bases and J shed 1 base, with 6 bases lying between them. The CDR3 has 14 amino acids.

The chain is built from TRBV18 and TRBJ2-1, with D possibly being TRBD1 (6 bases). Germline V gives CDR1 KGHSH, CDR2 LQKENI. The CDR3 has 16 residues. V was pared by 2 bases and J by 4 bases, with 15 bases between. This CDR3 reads CASSPVGTKPYNEQFF. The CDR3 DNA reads TGTGCCAGCTCACCAGTAGGGACAAAGCCTTACAATGAGCAGTTCTTC.

The CDR3 nucleotides are TGTGCCAGCAGTTTAACATTCCCCAGTTCCACTGAAGCTTTCTTT. Protein product: CASSLTFPSSTEAFF. The J gene is TRBJ1-1, the V gene TRBV27; D gene unclear. The CDR3 totals 15 residues. The germline gives CDR1 MNHEY, CDR2 SMNVEV (reference sequence). V was trimmed by 2 bases and J by 4 bases, leaving 14 bases between them.

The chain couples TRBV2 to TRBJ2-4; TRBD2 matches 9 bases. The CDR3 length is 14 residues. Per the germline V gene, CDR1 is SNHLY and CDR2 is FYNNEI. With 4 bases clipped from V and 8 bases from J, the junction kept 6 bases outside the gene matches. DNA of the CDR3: TGTGCCAGCAGTGTTGCGGGAGGGCAGGACATTCAGTACTTC. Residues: CASSVAGGQDIQYF.

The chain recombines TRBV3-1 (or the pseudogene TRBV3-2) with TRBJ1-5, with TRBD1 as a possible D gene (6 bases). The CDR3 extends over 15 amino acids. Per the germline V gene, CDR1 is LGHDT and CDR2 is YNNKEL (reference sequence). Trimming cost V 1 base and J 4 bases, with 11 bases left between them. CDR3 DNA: TGTGCCAGCAGCCAAGGTTCACAGGGTAATCAGCCCCAGCATTTT. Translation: CASSQGSQGNQPQHF.

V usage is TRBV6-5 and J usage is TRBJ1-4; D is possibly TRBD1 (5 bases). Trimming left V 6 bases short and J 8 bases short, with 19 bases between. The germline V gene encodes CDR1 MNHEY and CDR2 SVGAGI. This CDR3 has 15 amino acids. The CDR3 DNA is TGTGCCAGCAGCGGCGTAAGGGGTGAAGGAGAAAAACTGTTTTTT. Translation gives CASSGVRGEGEKLFF.

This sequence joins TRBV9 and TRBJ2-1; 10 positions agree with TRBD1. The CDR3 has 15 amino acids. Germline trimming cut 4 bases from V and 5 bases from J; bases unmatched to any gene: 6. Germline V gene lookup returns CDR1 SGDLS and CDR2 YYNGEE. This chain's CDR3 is CASSPRTGGNNEQFF. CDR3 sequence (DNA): TGTGCCAGCAGCCCACGGACAGGGGGGAACAATGAGCAGTTCTTC. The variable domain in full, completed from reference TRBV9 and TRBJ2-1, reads DSGVTQTPKHLITATGQRVTLRCSPRSGDLSVYWYQQSLDQGLQFLIQYYNGEERAKGNILERFSAQQFPDLHSELNLSSLELGDSALYFCASSPRTGGNNEQFFGPGTRLTVL.

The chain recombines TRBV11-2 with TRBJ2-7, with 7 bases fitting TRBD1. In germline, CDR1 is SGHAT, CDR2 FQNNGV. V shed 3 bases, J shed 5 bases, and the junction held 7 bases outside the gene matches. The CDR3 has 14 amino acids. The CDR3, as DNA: TGTGCCAGCAGCTTTCGACAGGGCAGGAACGAGCAGTACTTC. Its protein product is CASSFRQGRNEQYF.